This T cell receptor beta chain was captured by sequencing in a study of blood T cell repertoires in COVID-19. In terms of age and location, participants ranged from about 18 to 90 years and lived in about 25 US areas. What the recovered Cohort 3 donors had was two negative PCRs, clearance, or symptom resolution. Under the authors' procedure: Reference gene primer amplification in the assay estimated nucleated cell counts. The assay was immunoSEQ multiplex PCR, and TCRdb's table has in-frame clones only and misses some. V and J calls and clone size are as listed in that table; D and trimming were resolved from the DNA. The sample contains 150,000 to 200,000 clones, 84% of which appear only once. This receptor was taken from a man aged 45-65 years who had recovered from COVID-19. Sequencing input: PBMCs or T cells enriched from blood (not recorded which).

The CDR3 bases are TGTGCCACCTGGGGGCAGCCCCAGGGAGCTTTCTTT. Protein sequence: CATWGQPQGAFF. The gene calls are TRBV10-3 and TRBJ1-1, with D tentatively TRBD1 (6 bases). The CDR3 has 12 amino acids. Germline V gives CDR1 ENHRY, CDR2 SYGVKD. V lost 10 bases to trimming and J lost 10 bases, with 19 bases between them.